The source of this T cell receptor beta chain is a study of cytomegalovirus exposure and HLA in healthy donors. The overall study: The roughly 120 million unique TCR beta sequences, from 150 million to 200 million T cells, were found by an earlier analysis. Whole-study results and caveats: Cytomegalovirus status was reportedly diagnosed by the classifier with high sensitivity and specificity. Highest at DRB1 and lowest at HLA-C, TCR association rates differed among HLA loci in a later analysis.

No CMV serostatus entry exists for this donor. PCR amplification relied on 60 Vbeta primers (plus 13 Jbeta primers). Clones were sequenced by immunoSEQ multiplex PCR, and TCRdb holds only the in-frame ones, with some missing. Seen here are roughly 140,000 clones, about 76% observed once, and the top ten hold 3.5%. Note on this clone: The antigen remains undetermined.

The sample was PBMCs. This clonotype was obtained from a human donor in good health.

CDR3 residues: CASSQDSSGANVLTF. The CDR3 nucleotides read TGCGCCAGCAGCCAAGACAGCTCTGGGGCCAACGTCCTGACTTTC. The chain has TRBV4-1 and TRBJ2-6; D gene ambiguous. CDR1 is MGHRA and CDR2 is YSYEKL in the germline V gene. Trimming pared 0 bases from V and 0 bases from J, leaving 3 bases between. The CDR3 is 15 residues long.